The 17 T cell receptor beta chains presented below share a single source sample, sequenced in a study of blood T cells in healthy people across ages. Primers used in a second PCR of about 7 to 11 cycles were a sample-barcoded 5' primer and a J-beta primer mix. A single record per CDR3 protein comes from TCRdb applying MiXCR to the 5' RACE reads. The sample carries about 1.6 million distinct CDR3 sequences, 34% recorded once. Material: blood. The receptor set was obtained from a woman in her 30s in good health.

The chain combines TRBV7-9 with TRBJ1-1; possible D gene TRBD1, 5 bases. Deletions cut 4 bases from V and 0 bases from J, with 15 bases between. The CDR3 extends over 16 amino acids. Germline V gene lookup returns CDR1 SEHNR and CDR2 FQNEAQ (reference sequence). CDR3 amino acids: CASSSQSRGVNTEAFF. The DNA for the CDR3 is TGTGCCAGCAGCTCCCAGAGTCGGGGGGTGAACACTGAAGCTTTCTTT.

This clonotype has ten or more counts. The rearrangement uses TRBV9 and TRBJ2-7; 7 bases fit TRBD1. Germline V gene sequence: CDR1 SGDLS, CDR2 YYNGEE. With 3 bases clipped from V and 0 bases from J, the junction kept 6 bases outside the gene matches. CDR3 length equals 15 residues. The CDR3 region has the DNA TGTGCCAGCAGCGCTAGGGACAGCAGCTCCTACGAGCAGTACTTC. Residues: CASSARDSSSYEQYF.

The rearrangement links TRBV7-8 to TRBJ2-1, with 8 bases lining up with TRBD2. The CDR3 runs 17 residues. The V gene's germline CDR1 is SGHVS and CDR2 FQNEAQ. V lost 1 base, J lost 7 bases, and 12 bases stayed unmatched. CDR3 bases: TGTGCCAGCAGCTTAGGGACCCGGGGGGGGCTACGTAATGAGCAGTTCTTC. Its protein product is CASSLGTRGGLRNEQFF.

This clonotype was detected ten times or more. The rearrangement links TRBV2 to TRBJ2-7, with 7 nucleotides matching TRBD1. The CDR3 is 14 amino acids. After removal of 1 base from V and 3 bases from J, the junction contained 3 bases not matched to a gene. Germline CDR1 SNHLY, CDR2 FYNNEI. CDR3 amino acids: CASSEETGNYEQYF. The CDR3, as DNA: TGTGCCAGCAGTGAAGAGACAGGGAACTACGAGCAGTACTTC.

At least ten counts were recorded for this clonotype. J is TRBJ2-7 and V is TRBV12-3 or TRBV12-4; possible D gene TRBD1, 5 bases. CDR3 size: 14 residues. V was trimmed by 7 bases and J by 0 bases, leaving 13 bases between them. The CDR3 region has the DNA TGTGCCAGCACCTTGACAGAATTCTCCTACGAGCAGTACTTC. Its translation: CASTLTEFSYEQYF.

This clonotype was counted a few times. The V and J genes are TRBV20-1 and TRBJ2-3, with D uncertain. The length of the CDR3 is 11 residues. Germline assignment: CDR1 DFQATT and CDR2 SNEGSKA (reference sequence). V lost 7 bases to trimming and J lost 7 bases, with 12 bases between them. DNA for the CDR3: TGCAGTGTCCCGGATGATCATACGCAGTATTTT. Its translation is CSVPDDHTQYF.

For this clonotype: A much larger clone lies one base from this, so it may be a read error. The chain couples TRBV29-1 to TRBJ2-5; possibly TRBD2 for D (5 bases). The end of the DNA fits TRBJ2-7 better, so the J call may be wrong. The CDR3 has 12 residues. Germline V gives CDR1 SQVTM, CDR2 ANQGSEA. The CDR3 nucleotides read TGCAGCGTTGACGGGGATCTCTACGAGCAGTACTTC. The encoded protein is CSVDGDLYEQYF.

The chain couples TRBV10-3 to TRBJ1-1; D call uncertain. V lost 0 bases to trimming and J lost 0 bases, with 11 bases between them. The germline V gene has CDR1 ENHRY and CDR2 SYGVKD. This CDR3 is 16 amino acids long. The CDR3 region is CAISESAAVMNTEAFF. The CDR3 DNA sequence: TGTGCCATCAGTGAGTCGGCGGCAGTCATGAACACTGAAGCTTTCTTT.

The table lists this clonotype with a few counts. V is TRBV2 and J is TRBJ2-3, with 14 nucleotides matching TRBD2. The CDR3 is made up of 15 amino acids. With 8 bases clipped from V and 5 bases from J, the junction kept 6 bases outside the gene matches. In germline, CDR1 is SNHLY, CDR2 FYNNEI. Here the CDR3 DNA reads TGTGCCAGCGGACGACTAGCGGGGGGGCTAGATACGCAGTATTTT. It specifies CASGRLAGGLDTQYF. The whole variable domain, remainder taken from reference TRBV2 and TRBJ2-3, is EPEVTQTPSHQVTQMGQEVILRCVPISNHLYFYWYRQILGQKVEFLVSFYNNEISEKSEIFDDQFSVERPDGSNFTLKIRSTKLEDSAMYFCASGRLAGGLDTQYFGPGTRLTVL.

J is TRBJ2-7 and V is TRBV3-1, with D unresolved. V lost 1 base, J lost 2 bases, and 9 bases lay in between. The CDR3 covers 14 residues. CDR1 is LGHDT, CDR2 YNNKEL, per germline (reference sequence). CDR3 nucleotide sequence: TGTGCCAGCAGCCAAGGGGCAGCCCCCTACGAGCAGTACTTC. This translates into CASSQGAAPYEQYF.

A few counts support this clonotype. The rearrangement uses TRBV7-6 and TRBJ2-1, with D unclear. V was shortened by 1 base and J by 5 bases, with 12 bases between the two germline ends. The CDR3 consists of 15 residues. Germline assignment: CDR1 SGHVS and CDR2 FNYEAQ. For the CDR3, the DNA is TGTGCCAGCAGCTTAGGGTCTGGTTGGCACAATGAGCAGTTCTTC. Translated, it gives CASSLGSGWHNEQFF.

V and J are TRBV11-2 and TRBJ2-3; no clear D. The CDR3 runs to 16 residues. In germline, CDR1 is SGHAT, CDR2 FQNNGV. The ends were cut back, 3 bases at V and 6 bases at J, with 19 bases in the middle. The CDR3 nucleotides read TGTGCCAGCAGCTTTGGATTTACTCCCGGTTGGGATACGCAGTATTTT. The encoded protein is CASSFGFTPGWDTQYF. Looking up the rest from reference TRBV11-2 and TRBJ2-3 gives the full variable domain: EAGVAQSPRYKIIEKRQSVAFWCNPISGHATLYWYQQILGQGPKLLIQFQNNGVVDDSQLPKDRFSAERLKGVDSTLKIQPAKLEDSAVYLCASSFGFTPGWDTQYFGPGTRLTVL.

The chain has TRBV6-1 and TRBJ2-5; possible D gene TRBD1, 6 bases. Judging by the DNA end, TRBJ2-7 fits better; the J call may be wrong. The CDR3 is 15 residues long. The germline gives CDR1 MNHNS, CDR2 SASEGT. The CDR3 region is CASSELGAGFHEQYF. CDR3 bases: TGTGCCAGCAGTGAATTGGGGGCAGGGTTCCACGAGCAGTACTTC.

This clonotype was detected many times. The chain is built from TRBV29-1 and TRBJ2-7; 9 nucleotides line up with TRBD1. Germline CDR1 is SQVTM and CDR2 is ANQGSEA. The CDR3 contains 13 residues. V was pared by 7 bases and J by 5 bases, with 9 bases of the junction left unmatched. CDR3 coding DNA: TGCAGCGCCCTGACAGGGGGGGAAAACGAGCAGTACTTC. Its translation is CSALTGGENEQYF.

The chain is built from TRBV5-1 and TRBJ2-1; TRBD2 matches 7 bases. CDR1 is SGHRS, CDR2 YFSETQ, per germline. After removal of 4 bases from V and 1 base from J, the junction contained 5 bases not matched to a gene. This CDR3 region has 15 residues. This CDR3 reads CASSQIAGSYNEQFF. CDR3 coding DNA: TGCGCCAGCAGCCAAATAGCGGGTTCCTACAATGAGCAGTTCTTC.

This clonotype was seen ten or more times. The chain recombines TRBV29-1 with TRBJ1-1; unclear D gene. This CDR3 is built from 10 residues. Germline V gene sequence: CDR1 SQVTM, CDR2 ANQGSEA. V was clipped by 7 bases and J by 8 bases, with 11 bases between them. CDR3 DNA: TGCAGCGCCGTCGGCGTAGAAGCTTTCTTT. Translated: CSAVGVEAFF.

The sample holds one count of this clonotype. This sequence joins TRBV4-2 and TRBJ2-7, with TRBD2 matching 10 bases. Germline V gene data show CDR1 as LGHNA and CDR2 as YNFKEQ. This CDR3 region has 15 residues. The junction had 9 bases not matched to a gene; V was cut back by 8 bases and J by 2 bases. CDR3 loop: CASGPSGGRPYEQYF. CDR3 in DNA: TGTGCCAGCGGCCCTAGCGGGGGCCGCCCCTACGAGCAGTACTTC.